Sequencing of this T cell receptor beta chain was carried out in a study of control samples from healthy donors and cancer patients. Produced via immunoSEQ multiplex PCR; TCRdb's table is partial and in-frame only. The sample comprises 200,000 to 250,000 clones, around 94% of which are singletons, and approximately 1.5% rests with the top ten. V gave up 4 bases and J gave up 0 bases, with 14 bases separating them. This CDR3 comprises 17 residues. Germline V gene sequence: CDR1 SGHNT, CDR2 YYREEE (reference sequence). The chain combines TRBV5-4 with TRBJ1-6; possibly TRBD1 for D (5 bases). The sequenced sample was blood. The TCR originated in a man aged 45-60 years in good health. CDR3 coding DNA: TGTGCCAGCAGCCCGGGGGGAGCGAGCTCCTATAATTCACCCCTCCACTTT. Translation: CASSPGGASSYNSPLHF.